The present entry profiles one T cell receptor beta chain with its context. Which antigen it targets is not known. No base qualities exist here, and no much larger clone lies one base off it. The data were taken from a study of T cell responses to AZD1222 COVID-19 vaccine (dated by TCRdb to the early 2020s). Broadly, across the study: AZD1222 recipients with second doses at about 4 weeks or about 12 weeks were pooled, because spike-specific TCR depth and breadth did not differ between schedules. Trial participants were enrolled by age into subgroups of 18-55, 56-69 and 70-plus years, and about 150, 27 and 61 TCR-sequenced participants, respectively, were included in these subgroups. A total of 233 trial participants underwent TCR sequencing, of whom about 210 received two doses of AZD1222 and some 26 received two doses of the MenACWY control vaccine. The paper's findings and limits, for the study overall: Most participants were white British and females outnumbered males, and the authors suggested that clonal diversity may have been underestimated. Because no day 14 peak-response samples were available, the repertoires could be characterized only after the peak T cell response. The 56-69-year group was small, and its depth increase did not reach significance, likely because of low power. Conclusions about previously exposed vaccinees are limited because only five or six AZD1222 recipients were SARS-CoV-2 seropositive at baseline. Spike-specific TCR breadth and depth rose significantly after two AZD1222 doses compared with day 0 and with MenACWY recipients. The vaccine-associated CD4 TCRs covered the entire spike protein, and the dominant responses fell in regions 160-218 and 743-854. Reportedly, almost half of the unique spike-specific TCRs recognized epitopes lying outside the regions that are mutated in the B.1.351 and B.1.1.7 variants.

The time point label here, explained by the study, means: baseline before first vaccination. Vaccinee samples were obtained from the UK trials COV001 and COV002, which included a single-blind randomized controlled phase 2/3 trial of AZD1222 (ChAdOx1 nCoV-19) in healthy adults. For TCRbeta chain sequencing, PBMC samples were collected from trial participants at day 0 and at day 28 after the second dose. The CDR3 regions of human TCRbeta chains were analyzed by immunosequencing. The authors processed their data as follows. TCRs in the repertoires were compared against a reference library of SARS-CoV-2-specific TCRs that had been generated with the MIRA antigen-specificity platform. Breadth was defined as the fraction of unique TCRs that were SARS-CoV-2-associated, and depth was defined as the fraction of total T cells that were SARS-CoV-2-associated. Using the MIRA data, each spike-specific TCR was assigned both to the spike region to which the TCR was reactive and to a CD4 or CD8 class. Log10-transformed breadth and depth values were compared by one-way ANOVA with Sidak's multiple comparisons tests. This immuneACCESS table, as held by TCRdb, lists in-frame sequences with V and J called but not all clones. Of the missing ones, under half trace to an unresolved V gene in checked studies; the others have no known cause. That table supplies the V and J calls and clone size; D and trimming were determined from the DNA. The sample table contains roughly 150,000 clones; only one count was recorded for just under 95% of them. Jointly, the top ten make up over 1.3% of the sample.

The germline V gene yields MNHNS for CDR1 and SASEGT for CDR2. Its CDR3 holds 14 amino acids, cysteine through phenylalanine. Only the CDR3 part of the read is kept: 42 bases, read in frame from the first base. V and J are truncated by 3 bases and 4 bases respectively, leaving an intervening sequence of 12 bases. This sequence originates from an adult in good health. Sequences were derived from peripheral blood, sampled on day 0 of AZD1222 vaccination. The rearranged chain carries TRBV6-1 and TRBJ1-2; the D region possibly corresponds to TRBD1 (6 bases align). The sequenced DNA is TGTGCCAGCAGTGAGGGACACCCACCCTATGGCTACACCTTC. It specifies CASSEGHPPYGYTF.